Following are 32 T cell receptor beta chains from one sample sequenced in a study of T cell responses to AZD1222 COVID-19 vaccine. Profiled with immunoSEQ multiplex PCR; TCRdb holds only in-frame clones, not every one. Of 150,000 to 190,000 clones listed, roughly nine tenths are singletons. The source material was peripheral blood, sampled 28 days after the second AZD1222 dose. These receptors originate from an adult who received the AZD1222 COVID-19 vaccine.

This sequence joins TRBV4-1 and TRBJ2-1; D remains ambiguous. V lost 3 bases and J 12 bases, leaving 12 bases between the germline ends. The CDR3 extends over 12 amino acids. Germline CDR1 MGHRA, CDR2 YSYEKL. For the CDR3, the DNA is TGCGCCAGCAGCCAGCCCCCTGGTGGGCAGTTCTTC. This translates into CASSQPPGGQFF.

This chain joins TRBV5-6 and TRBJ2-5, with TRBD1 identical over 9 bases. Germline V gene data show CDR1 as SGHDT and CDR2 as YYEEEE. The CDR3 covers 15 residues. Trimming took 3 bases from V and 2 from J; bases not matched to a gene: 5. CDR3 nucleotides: TGTGCCAGCAGCTGGGACAGGGACAAACAAGAGACCCAGTACTTC. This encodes CASSWDRDKQETQYF.

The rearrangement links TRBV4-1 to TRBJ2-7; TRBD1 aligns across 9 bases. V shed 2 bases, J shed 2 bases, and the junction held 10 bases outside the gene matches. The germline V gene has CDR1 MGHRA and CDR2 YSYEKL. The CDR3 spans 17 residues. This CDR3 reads CASSQPLGQGQPYEQYF. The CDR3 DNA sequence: TGCGCCAGCAGCCAACCCCTTGGACAGGGGCAACCCTACGAGCAGTACTTC.

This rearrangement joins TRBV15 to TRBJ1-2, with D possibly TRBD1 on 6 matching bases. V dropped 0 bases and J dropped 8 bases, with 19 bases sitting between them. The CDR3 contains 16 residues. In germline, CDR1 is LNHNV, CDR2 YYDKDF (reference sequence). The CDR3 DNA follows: TGTGCCACCAGCAGAGATCTCGGGGGCAGGGAAGGAGGCTACACCTTC. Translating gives CATSRDLGGREGGYTF.

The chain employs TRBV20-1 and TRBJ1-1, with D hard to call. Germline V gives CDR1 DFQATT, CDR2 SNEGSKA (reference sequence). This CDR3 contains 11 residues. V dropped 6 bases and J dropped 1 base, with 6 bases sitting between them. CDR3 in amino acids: CSAPGNTEAFF. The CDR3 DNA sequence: TGCAGTGCGCCCGGGAACACTGAAGCTTTCTTT.

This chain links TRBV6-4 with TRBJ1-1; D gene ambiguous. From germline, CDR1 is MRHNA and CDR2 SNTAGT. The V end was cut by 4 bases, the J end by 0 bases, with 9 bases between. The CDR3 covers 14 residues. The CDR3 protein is CASSVNGLNTEAFF. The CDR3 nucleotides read TGTGCCAGCAGTGTTAACGGTTTGAACACTGAAGCTTTCTTT.

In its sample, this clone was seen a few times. CDR3 sequence (DNA): TGTGCCAGCAGTTACAACCCACAGGACACCATATATTTT. It translates to CASSYNPQDTIYF. The rearrangement joins TRBV6-2 or TRBV6-3 to TRBJ1-3, with D possibly being TRBD1 (5 bases). V lost 2 bases and J 8 bases, leaving 10 bases between the germline ends. The V gene's germline CDR1 is MNHEY and CDR2 SVGEGT. This CDR3 region has 13 residues.

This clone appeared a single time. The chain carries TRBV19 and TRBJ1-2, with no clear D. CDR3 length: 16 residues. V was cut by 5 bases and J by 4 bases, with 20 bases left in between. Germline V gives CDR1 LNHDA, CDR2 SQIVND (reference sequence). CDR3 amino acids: CASSLMVTPLGYGYTF. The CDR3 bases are TGTGCCAGTAGTCTCATGGTCACACCTTTAGGCTATGGCTACACCTTC.

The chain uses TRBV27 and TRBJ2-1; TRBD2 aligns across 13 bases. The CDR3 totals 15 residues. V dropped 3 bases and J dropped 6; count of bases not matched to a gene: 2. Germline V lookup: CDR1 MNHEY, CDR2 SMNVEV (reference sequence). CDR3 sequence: CASSLGLAGLNEQFF. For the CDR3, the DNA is TGTGCCAGCAGTTTGGGACTAGCGGGACTCAATGAGCAGTTCTTC.

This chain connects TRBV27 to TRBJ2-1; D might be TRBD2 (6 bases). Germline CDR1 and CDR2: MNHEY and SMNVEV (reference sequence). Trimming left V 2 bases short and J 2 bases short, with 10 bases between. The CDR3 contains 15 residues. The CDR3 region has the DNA TGTGCCAGCAGTTTAGGAGGGAGTCCCTACAATGAGCAGTTCTTC. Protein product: CASSLGGSPYNEQFF.

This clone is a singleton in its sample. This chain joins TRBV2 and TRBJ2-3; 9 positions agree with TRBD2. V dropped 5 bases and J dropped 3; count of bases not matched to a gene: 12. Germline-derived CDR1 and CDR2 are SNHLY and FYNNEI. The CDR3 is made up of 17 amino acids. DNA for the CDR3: TGTGCCAGCAGTCCAACCGGGACTAGCTTGGTAACAGATACGCAGTATTTT. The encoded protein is CASSPTGTSLVTDTQYF.

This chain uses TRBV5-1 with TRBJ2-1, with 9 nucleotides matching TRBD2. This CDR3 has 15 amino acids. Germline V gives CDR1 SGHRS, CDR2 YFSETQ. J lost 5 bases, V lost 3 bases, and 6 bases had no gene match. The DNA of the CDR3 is TGCGCCAGCAGCTGGATAGCGGGGGCCAACAATGAGCAGTTCTTC. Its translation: CASSWIAGANNEQFF.

This chain's CDR3 is CASSAGTSGRAGTQYF. CDR3 nucleotides: TGTGCCAGCAGCGCAGGGACTAGCGGGAGGGCCGGTACGCAGTATTTT. J is TRBJ2-3 and V is TRBV9; TRBD2 matches at 16 bases. The germline CDR1 and CDR2 sequences are SGDLS and YYNGEE. The CDR3 extends over 16 amino acids. Trimming removed 3 bases from V and 8 bases from J; junction bases left unmatched: 6.

The CDR3 sequence: CASSPNRGQPQHF. DNA of the CDR3: TGTGCCAGCAGCCCTAACAGGGGTCAGCCCCAGCATTTT. This chain uses TRBV3-1 (or the pseudogene TRBV3-2) with TRBJ1-5; 7 bases align to TRBD1. V shed 4 bases and J 6 bases; nucleotides not matched to a gene: 3. The CDR3 has 13 amino acids. Germline lookup yields CDR1 LGHDT and CDR2 YNNKEL (reference sequence).

The CDR3 loop is CASSRLEEKLFF. The CDR3 bases are TGTGCCAGCAGCCGACTTGAGGAAAAACTGTTTTTT. V gene TRBV14 combines with J gene TRBJ1-4; D not certain. The CDR3 extends over 12 amino acids. CDR1 is SGHDN and CDR2 is FVKESK in the germline V gene. The ends were cut back, 4 bases at V and 8 bases at J, with 8 bases in the middle.

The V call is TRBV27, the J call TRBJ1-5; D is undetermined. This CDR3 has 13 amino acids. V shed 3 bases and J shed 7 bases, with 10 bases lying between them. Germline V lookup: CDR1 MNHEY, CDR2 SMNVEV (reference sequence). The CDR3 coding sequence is TGTGCCAGCAGTTTTACCGCGGGACAGCCCCAGCATTTT. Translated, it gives CASSFTAGQPQHF.

CDR3 residues: CSARDREGYTF. The CDR3 bases are TGCAGTGCTAGAGACCGGGAGGGCTACACCTTC. The chain uses TRBV20-1 and TRBJ1-2; D remains ambiguous. Trimming pared 0 bases from V and 8 bases from J, leaving 7 bases between. CDR3 length equals 11 residues. The V gene's germline CDR1 is DFQATT and CDR2 SNEGSKA (reference sequence).

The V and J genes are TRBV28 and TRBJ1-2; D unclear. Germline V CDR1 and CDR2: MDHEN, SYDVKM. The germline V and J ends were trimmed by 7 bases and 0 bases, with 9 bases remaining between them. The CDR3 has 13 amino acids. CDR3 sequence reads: CASTTGSNYGYTF. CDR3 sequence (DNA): TGTGCCAGCACTACGGGATCTAACTATGGCTACACCTTC.

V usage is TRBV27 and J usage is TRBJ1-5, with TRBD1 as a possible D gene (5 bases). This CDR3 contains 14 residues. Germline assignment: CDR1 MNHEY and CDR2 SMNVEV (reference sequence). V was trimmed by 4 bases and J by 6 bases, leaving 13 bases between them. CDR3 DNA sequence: TGTGCCAGCAGTTCCCCCGCAAGGGGTCAGCCCCAGCATTTT. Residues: CASSSPARGQPQHF.

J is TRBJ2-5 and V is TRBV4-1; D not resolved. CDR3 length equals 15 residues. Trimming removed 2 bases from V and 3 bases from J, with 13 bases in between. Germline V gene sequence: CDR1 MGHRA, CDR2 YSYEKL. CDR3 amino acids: CASSQSERIEETQYF. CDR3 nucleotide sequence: TGCGCCAGCAGCCAATCAGAGAGGATTGAAGAGACCCAGTACTTC.

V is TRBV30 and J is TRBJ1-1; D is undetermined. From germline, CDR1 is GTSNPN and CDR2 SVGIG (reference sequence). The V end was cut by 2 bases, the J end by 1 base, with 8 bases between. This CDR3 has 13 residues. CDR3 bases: TGTGCCTGGAGTATAGAGGGGAACACTGAAGCTTTCTTT. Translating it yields CAWSIEGNTEAFF. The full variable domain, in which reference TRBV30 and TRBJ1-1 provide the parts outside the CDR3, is SQTIHQWPATLVQPVGSPLSLECTVEGTSNPNLYWYRQAAGRGLQLLFYSVGIGQISSEVPQNLSASRPQDRQFILSSKKLLLSDSGFYLCAWSIEGNTEAFFGQGTRLTVV.

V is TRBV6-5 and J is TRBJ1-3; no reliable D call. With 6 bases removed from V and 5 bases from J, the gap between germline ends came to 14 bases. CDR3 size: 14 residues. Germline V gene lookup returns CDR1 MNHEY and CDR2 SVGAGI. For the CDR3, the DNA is TGTGCCAGCAGGACCCTGAGCATTCGAAACACCATATATTTT. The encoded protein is CASRTLSIRNTIYF.

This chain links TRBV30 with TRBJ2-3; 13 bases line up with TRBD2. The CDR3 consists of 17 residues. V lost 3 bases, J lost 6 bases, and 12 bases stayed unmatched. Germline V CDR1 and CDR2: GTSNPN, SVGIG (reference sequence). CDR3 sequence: CAWSLRGLAGTLDTQYF. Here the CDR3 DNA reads TGTGCCTGGAGCCTCCGGGGACTAGCGGGAACTCTCGATACGCAGTATTTT.

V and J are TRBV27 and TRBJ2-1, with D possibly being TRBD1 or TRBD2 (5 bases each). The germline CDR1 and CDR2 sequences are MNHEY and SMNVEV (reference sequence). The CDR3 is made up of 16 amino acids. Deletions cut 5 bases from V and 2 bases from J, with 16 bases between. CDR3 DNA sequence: TGTGCCAGCAGTCGAGAGCCGGGACGCGCCTACAATGAGCAGTTCTTC. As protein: CASSREPGRAYNEQFF.

The CDR3 sequence is CASSSKTGTYEQYF. The CDR3 nucleotides are TGTGCCAGCAGCTCGAAGACGGGCACCTACGAGCAGTACTTC. V is TRBV7-8 and J is TRBJ2-7; no definite D call. Germline values: CDR1 SGHVS, CDR2 FQNEAQ. The V gene lost 4 bases and the J gene lost 2 bases, with 12 bases spanning the gap. This CDR3 is built from 14 residues.

CDR3 loop: CASSPNRGGTEAFF. CDR3 bases: TGTGCCAGCAGCCCCAACAGGGGTGGGACTGAAGCTTTCTTT. The chain is built from TRBV7-6 and TRBJ1-1; 7 bases agree with TRBD1. Losses at the gene ends were 5 bases for V and 5 bases for J; bases not matched to a gene: 8. The CDR3 runs to 14 residues. Germline CDR1 is SGHVS and CDR2 is FNYEAQ.

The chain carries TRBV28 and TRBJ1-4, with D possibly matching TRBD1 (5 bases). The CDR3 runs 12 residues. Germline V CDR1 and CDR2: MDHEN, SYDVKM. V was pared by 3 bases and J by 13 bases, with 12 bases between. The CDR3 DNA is TGTGCCAGCAGTTTGGGACCGGGGGGACTGTTTTTT. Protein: CASSLGPGGLFF.

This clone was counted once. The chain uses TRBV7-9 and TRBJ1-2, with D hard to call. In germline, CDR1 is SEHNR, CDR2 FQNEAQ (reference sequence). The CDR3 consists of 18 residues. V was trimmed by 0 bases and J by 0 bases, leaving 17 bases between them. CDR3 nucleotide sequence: TGTGCCAGCAGCTTAGCGGGAGTACGTGGTACAGCTAACTATGGCTACACCTTC. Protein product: CASSLAGVRGTANYGYTF.

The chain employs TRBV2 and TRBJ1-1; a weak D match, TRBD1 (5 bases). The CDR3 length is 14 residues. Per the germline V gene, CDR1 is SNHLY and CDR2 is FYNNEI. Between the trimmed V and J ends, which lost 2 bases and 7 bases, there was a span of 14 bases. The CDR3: CASSELGGMNEAFF. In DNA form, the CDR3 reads TGTGCCAGCAGTGAATTGGGGGGTATGAATGAAGCTTTCTTT.

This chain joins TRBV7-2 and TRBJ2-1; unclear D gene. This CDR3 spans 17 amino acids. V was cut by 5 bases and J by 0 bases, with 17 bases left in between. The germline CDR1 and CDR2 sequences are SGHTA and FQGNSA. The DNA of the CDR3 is TGTGCCAGCAGCACTACCCGGCCGGGTTCCTCCTACAATGAGCAGTTCTTC. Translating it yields CASSTTRPGSSYNEQFF.

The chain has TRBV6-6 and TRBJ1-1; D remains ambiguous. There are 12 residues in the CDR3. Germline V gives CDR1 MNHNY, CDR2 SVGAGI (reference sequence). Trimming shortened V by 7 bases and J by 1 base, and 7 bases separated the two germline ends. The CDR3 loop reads CASMSQNTEAFF. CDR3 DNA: TGTGCCAGCATGAGTCAGAACACTGAAGCTTTCTTT.

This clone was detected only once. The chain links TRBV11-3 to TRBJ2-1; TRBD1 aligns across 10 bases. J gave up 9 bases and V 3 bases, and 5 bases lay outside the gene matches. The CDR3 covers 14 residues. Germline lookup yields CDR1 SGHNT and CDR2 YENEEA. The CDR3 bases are TGTGCCAGCAGCTTCGACAGGGGGCCTAGTGAGCAGTTCTTC. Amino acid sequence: CASSFDRGPSEQFF. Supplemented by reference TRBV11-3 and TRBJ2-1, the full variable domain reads EAGVVQSPRYKIIEKKQPVAFWCNPISGHNTLYWYLQNLGQGPELLIRYENEEAVDDSQLPKDRFSAERLKGVDSTLKIQPAELGDSAVYLCASSFDRGPSEQFFGPGTRLTVL.